This paragraph reports one T cell receptor beta chain. UMIs that included a 6-nucleotide sample barcode were added by template switching, which took place during cDNA synthesis. TCRalpha and TCRbeta cDNA went through nested PCRs of 16 and 9 cycles, two in total. TCRdb re-called the 5' RACE reads, yielding one record per CDR3 amino acid sequence without DNA. The sample totals about 380,000 distinct CDR3 sequences. Germline CDR1 is SEHNR and CDR2 is FQNEAQ (reference sequence). The CDR3 has 14 amino acids. This sample is drawn from a study of monozygotic twins with inflammatory bowel disease. The TCR sequence derives from a human donor with ulcerative colitis or Crohn's disease, or a healthy co-twin of an affected twin (not recorded which). Sequencing used blood. This chain joins TRBV7-9 and TRBJ1-2. This CDR3 is CASSGGPLLYGYTF.